This paragraph reports one T cell receptor (beta chain). The CDR3 is 13 amino acids. V dropped 4 bases and J dropped 5 bases, with 12 bases sitting between them. In germline, CDR1 is SGHNT, CDR2 YYREEE (reference sequence). This sample is part of a study of cytotoxic CD8 clonotypes in ibrutinib-treated CLL. Looking at the study overall: Mean productive templates were under 260,000; mean productive rearrangements were around 91,000.

Here immunoSEQ multiplex PCR was the method, and the copy in TCRdb shows in-frame clones only, minus some. The repertoire holds around 310,000 clones, roughly 79% seen once, with over 5.5% in the top ten. The sample here was PBMCs, taken before ibrutinib treatment. V and J are TRBV5-4 and TRBJ2-5; no reliable D call. This sequence was found in a human donor with chronic lymphocytic leukemia. In DNA form, the CDR3 reads TGTGCCAGCAGCCCAGGCCTTGGGGAGACCCAGTACTTC. As protein: CASSPGLGETQYF.